The 27 T cell receptor beta chains reported below all come from one sample, sequenced in a study of T cell repertoires in cytomegalovirus infection. A single record per CDR3 protein comes from TCRdb applying MiXCR to the reads. The table includes about 680,000 distinct CDR3 sequences, less than 25% detected once. The material sequenced was CD8+ T cells from PBMCs. The receptors originated from a human donor in good health (CMV status not recorded). Some clones in this sample may be carry-over from other donors' samples.

The chain is built from TRBV20-1 and TRBJ2-1; D gene ambiguous. V dropped 1 base and J dropped 2 bases, with 6 bases sitting between them. This CDR3 spans 13 amino acids. The germline gives CDR1 DFQATT, CDR2 SNEGSKA (reference sequence). DNA of the CDR3: TGCAGTGCTAGAGTAGAGCCCTACAATGAGCAGTTCTTC. The encoded protein is CSARVEPYNEQFF.

This clonotype showed up many times. CDR3 sequence: CATSGGRTSTDTQYF. The CDR3, as DNA: TGTGCCACCAGTGGAGGCAGGACCAGCACAGATACGCAGTATTTT. This chain links TRBV24-1 with TRBJ2-3; D remains ambiguous. Trimming pared 5 bases from V and 0 bases from J, leaving 11 bases between. The CDR3 length is 15 residues. From germline, CDR1 is KGHDR and CDR2 SFDVKD.

This clonotype was detected only a few times. The chain recombines TRBV6-2 or TRBV6-3 with TRBJ2-7; tentative D call: TRBD1 (6 bases). Germline CDR1 is MNHEY and CDR2 is SVGEGT. V lost 0 bases and J lost 4, with 13 bases in between. CDR3 length equals 15 residues. The CDR3 DNA reads as TGTGCCAGCAGTTACTCGATAAGTGGACAGTACGAGCAGTACGTC. It yields the protein CASSYSISGQYEQYV.

This clonotype was counted at least ten times. The chain is built from TRBV28 and TRBJ1-2; weak D call: TRBD1 (6 bases). CDR3 length: 15 amino acids. The germline V gene has CDR1 MDHEN and CDR2 SYDVKM. V lost 0 bases and J lost 2, with 10 bases in between. CDR3 residues: CASSLWADRNYGYTF. CDR3 DNA: TGTGCCAGCAGTTTATGGGCGGACAGAAACTATGGCTACACCTTC.

The V gene is TRBV27, the J gene TRBJ1-6, with D uncertain. V was trimmed by 0 bases and J by 7 bases, leaving 7 bases between them. Germline CDR1 and CDR2: MNHEY and SMNVEV (reference sequence). This CDR3 is built from 14 residues. The CDR3 DNA reads as TGTGCCAGCAGTTTATCCGCGGGGAATTCACCCCTCCACTTT. As protein: CASSLSAGNSPLHF.

V is TRBV28 and J is TRBJ1-5; D is perhaps TRBD1 (5 bases). Germline V gene lookup returns CDR1 MDHEN and CDR2 SYDVKM. CDR3 length equals 16 residues. V was clipped by 6 bases and J by 3 bases, with 18 bases between them. CDR3 in DNA: TGTGCCAGCAGACCCGGGACCTCCTTACCCAATCAGCCCCAGCATTTT. It specifies CASRPGTSLPNQPQHF. Complete variable domain (other parts from reference TRBV28 and TRBJ1-5): DVKVTQSSRYLVKRTGEKVFLECVQDMDHENMFWYRQDPGLGLRLIYFSYDVKMKEKGDIPEGYSVSREKKERFSLILESASTNQTSMYLCASRPGTSLPNQPQHFGDGTRLSIL.

The DNA of the CDR3 is TGCAGCGTTGGACGGGAAATAATCCAAGAGACCCAGTACTTC. Its translation is CSVGREIIQETQYF. The V and J genes are TRBV29-1 and TRBJ2-5, with D tentatively TRBD2 (5 bases). V was pared by 4 bases and J by 1 base, with 13 bases between. This CDR3 comprises 14 residues. Per germline, CDR1 SQVTM and CDR2 ANQGSEA.

The chain is built from TRBV2 and TRBJ2-7, with TRBD1 as a possible D gene (5 bases). Germline V gene lookup returns CDR1 SNHLY and CDR2 FYNNEI. The CDR3 is made up of 19 amino acids. V gave up 3 bases and J gave up 1 base, with 25 bases separating them. The CDR3 spells CASSEILTRHAKGSYEQYV. The CDR3 bases are TGTGCCAGCAGTGAGATCCTAACCCGACATGCCAAGGGGTCCTACGAGCAGTACGTC.

The chain recombines TRBV3-1 with TRBJ1-1, with D perhaps TRBD1 (5 bases). This CDR3 comprises 14 residues. Trimming pared 6 bases from V and 0 bases from J, leaving 11 bases between. Germline CDR1 is LGHDT and CDR2 is YNNKEL (reference sequence). As DNA, the CDR3 is TGTGCCAGCAGTGGGTCGGGACTGAACACTGAAGCTTTCTTT. The encoded protein is CASSGSGLNTEAFF.

This clonotype was picked up a small number of times. The gene calls are TRBV12-5 and TRBJ2-1, with 11 bases identical to TRBD1. With 7 bases clipped from V and 3 bases from J, the junction kept 8 bases outside the gene matches. The CDR3 is 16 residues long. Germline CDR1 LGHNT, CDR2 FRNRAP. The CDR3 coding sequence is TGTGCTAGTGCTGGACAGGGGGCGCGGGGCTACAATGAGCAGTTCTTC. Translating it yields CASAGQGARGYNEQFF.

This clonotype has a count of ten or more. CDR3 nucleotides: TGTGCCAGCAGCTTGGGTAGCGGCCACTACAATGAGCAGTTCTTC. Translating it yields CASSLGSGHYNEQFF. The gene calls are TRBV7-8 and TRBJ2-1, with a tentative D call TRBD2 (6 bases). Germline V gene data show CDR1 as SGHVS and CDR2 as FQNEAQ. The CDR3 contains 15 residues. Trimming removed 3 bases from V and 3 bases from J, with 12 bases in between.

This clonotype was seen at least ten times. The chain combines TRBV6-6 with TRBJ1-1, with a weak D call TRBD1 (6 bases). V dropped 11 bases and J dropped 2 bases, with 15 bases sitting between them. CDR3 size: 13 residues. CDR1 is MNHNY, CDR2 SVGAGI, per germline (reference sequence). CDR3 loop: CAGLGQPNTEAFF. The DNA for the CDR3 is TGTGCCGGACTAGGACAGCCAAACACTGAAGCTTTCTTT.

This clonotype was seen a few times. CDR3 loop: CSVELIGTGVYNEQFF. CDR3 sequence (DNA): TGCAGCGTTGAATTAATTGGGACAGGGGTATACAATGAGCAGTTCTTC. This rearrangement joins TRBV29-1 to TRBJ2-1, with 10 bases lining up with TRBD1. The CDR3 contains 16 residues. Germline loops: CDR1 SQVTM, CDR2 ANQGSEA. V gave up 2 bases and J gave up 4 bases; unmatched junction bases: 8.

This clonotype was counted many times. The chain carries TRBV28 and TRBJ1-5; D unclear. Germline V CDR1 and CDR2: MDHEN, SYDVKM. The CDR3 totals 16 residues. V lost 7 bases and J lost 0, with 16 bases in between. The CDR3 reads CASNGDLLRSNQPQHF. The DNA for the CDR3 is TGTGCCAGCAACGGGGATTTGCTTCGTAGCAATCAGCCCCAGCATTTT.

The chain links TRBV7-9 to TRBJ2-3; D may be TRBD1 (6 bases). The germline gives CDR1 SEHNR, CDR2 FQNEAQ (reference sequence). The length of the CDR3 is 16 residues. The germline V and J ends were trimmed by 1 base and 2 bases, with 13 bases remaining between them. The CDR3 nucleotides read TGTGCCAGCAGCTTAGACGGACAGATTCTCACAGATACGCAGTATTTT. Translation gives CASSLDGQILTDTQYF.

Ten or more counts support this clonotype. This rearrangement joins TRBV7-2 to TRBJ1-6; D remains unclear. V gave up 1 base and J gave up 0 bases, with 4 bases separating them. Germline V lookup: CDR1 SGHTA, CDR2 FQGNSA. The CDR3 has 15 residues. The CDR3 nucleotides are TGTGCCAGCAGCTTAGAAGTCTCCTATAATTCACCCCTCCACTTT. This sequence encodes CASSLEVSYNSPLHF.

The rearrangement uses TRBV29-1 and TRBJ2-2; D uncertain. This CDR3 region has 13 residues. From germline, CDR1 is SQVTM and CDR2 ANQGSEA. Trimming stripped 8 bases from V and 7 bases from J, with 17 bases between. The CDR3 region is CSTVGSIDGELFF. For the CDR3, the DNA is TGCAGCACAGTCGGGTCGATCGACGGGGAGCTGTTTTTT.

This clonotype was observed a few times. J is TRBJ2-5 and V is TRBV7-6, with 8 positions matching TRBD2. The V gene end was trimmed by 3 bases and the J gene end by 5 bases; junction bases not matched to a gene: 17. There are 18 residues in the CDR3. CDR1 and CDR2 from the germline V gene are SGHVS and FNYEAQ. CDR3 loop: CASSLSSVAGMQKETQYF. The CDR3 region has the DNA TGTGCCAGCAGCTTGTCCTCCGTAGCGGGGATGCAGAAGGAGACCCAGTACTTC.

V usage is TRBV20-1 and J usage is TRBJ2-1; D unclear. The CDR3 spans 14 residues. Germline V CDR1 and CDR2: DFQATT, SNEGSKA (reference sequence). V was trimmed by 1 base and J by 2 bases, leaving 9 bases between them. CDR3 loop: CSARVGTTYNEQFF. The CDR3 DNA reads as TGCAGTGCTAGAGTTGGCACTACCTACAATGAGCAGTTCTTC.

The chain recombines TRBV6-1 with TRBJ2-3, with TRBD2 matching 14 bases. This CDR3 has 13 residues. The germline CDR1 and CDR2 sequences are MNHNS and SASEGT. V lost 10 bases and J lost 5; bases outside the gene matches: 2. The CDR3 nucleotides are TGTGCCATTGGGACTAGCGGGGGAGATACGCAGTATTTT. Residues: CAIGTSGGDTQYF.

A few counts support this clonotype. The V and J genes are TRBV29-1 and TRBJ2-1; tentatively, D is TRBD1 or TRBD2 (5 bases each). CDR3 length equals 16 residues. V lost 5 bases to trimming and J lost 6 bases, with 23 bases between them. Germline V gives CDR1 SQVTM, CDR2 ANQGSEA. CDR3 in DNA: TGCAGCGTTAATACGGGACGGACGGTTCCCCTCAATGAGCAGTTCTTC. This sequence encodes CSVNTGRTVPLNEQFF.

The table lists this clonotype with a few counts. The chain couples TRBV7-9 to TRBJ2-2, with 8 nucleotides matching TRBD2. The trim removed 3 bases at V and 0 bases at J, leaving 6 bases unmatched. The CDR3 loop spans 17 amino acids. CDR1 is SEHNR and CDR2 is FQNEAQ in the germline V gene (reference sequence). CDR3 in amino acids: CASSFRLAGTNTGELFF. In DNA form, the CDR3 reads TGTGCCAGCAGCTTTCGTTTAGCGGGAACGAACACCGGGGAGCTGTTTTTT.

In this sample, this clonotype turned up many times. CDR3 region: CASSLRGDLFIGMNTEAFF. CDR3 in DNA: TGTGCCAGCAGTTTAAGGGGTGATCTCTTTATTGGTATGAACACTGAAGCTTTCTTT. The rearrangement joins TRBV28 to TRBJ1-1; tentatively, D is TRBD1 (5 bases). V was clipped by 2 bases and J by 0 bases, with 22 bases between them. Germline V lookup: CDR1 MDHEN, CDR2 SYDVKM. This CDR3 comprises 19 residues.

This clonotype came up a few times. The chain employs TRBV12-3 or TRBV12-4 and TRBJ2-2; tentatively, D is TRBD1 (5 bases). The CDR3 length is 14 residues. Trimming took off 3 bases at V and 6 bases at J, with 11 bases between the two ends. The CDR3 spells CASSFDSSAGELFF. The CDR3 DNA reads TGTGCCAGCAGTTTCGACAGTTCCGCCGGGGAGCTGTTTTTT.

The rearrangement links TRBV7-6 to TRBJ2-7; 7 bases line up with TRBD2. The CDR3 is made up of 13 amino acids. The V gene end was trimmed by 6 bases and the J gene end by 2 bases; junction bases not matched to a gene: 4. Germline-derived CDR1 and CDR2 are SGHVS and FNYEAQ. Written as DNA, the CDR3 is TGTGCCAGCAGGGGGGGGACCCCCTACGAGCAGTACTTC. This codes for CASRGGTPYEQYF.

This clonotype was seen at least ten times. An end of the junction differs from the germline gene, which may be a read error. V usage is TRBV5-1 and J usage is TRBJ1-1, with no clear D. The CDR3 runs to 14 residues. Per the germline V gene, CDR1 is SGHRS and CDR2 is YFSETQ. The CDR3 bases are TGTGCCAGCAGCTTTCGGGGTATGAACACTGAAGCTTTCTTT. As protein: CASSFRGMNTEAFF.

This clonotype has ten or more counts. The V gene is TRBV12-3 or TRBV12-4, the J gene TRBJ1-3; D is perhaps TRBD1 (5 bases). Deletions cut 5 bases from V and 2 bases from J, with 10 bases between. There are 14 residues in the CDR3. The CDR3 spells CASSHPGPGNTIYF. The DNA for the CDR3 is TGTGCCAGCAGTCACCCGGGACCTGGAAACACCATATATTTT.